One and the same sample provided the 30 T cell receptor beta chains below, sequenced in a study of blood T cell repertoires in COVID-19. Method: immunoSEQ multiplex PCR; TCRdb's copy keeps in-frame clones and lacks some. Here the sample spans about 180,000 clones, roughly 83% being singletons. What was sequenced was peripheral blood. Every receptor here comes from a woman between 55 and 75 years old with acute or convalescent COVID-19.

This sequence joins TRBV6-2 or TRBV6-3 and TRBJ1-5; D gene uncertain. The CDR3 runs 15 residues. Germline V gene lookup returns CDR1 MNHEY and CDR2 SVGEGT. Trimming left V 2 bases short and J 0 bases short, with 8 bases between. CDR3 DNA sequence: TGTGCCAGCAGTTACGAGGGATATAGCAATCAGCCCCAGCATTTT. The encoded protein is CASSYEGYSNQPQHF.

This chain links TRBV9 with TRBJ2-7, with TRBD1 matching 8 bases. CDR1 SGDLS and CDR2 YYNGEE come from the germline V gene. The CDR3 extends over 14 amino acids. The V gene end was trimmed by 4 bases and the J gene end by 2 bases; junction bases not matched to a gene: 5. This chain's CDR3 is CASSQTTGAYEQYF. The CDR3 DNA sequence: TGTGCCAGCAGCCAGACGACAGGGGCCTACGAGCAGTACTTC.

The chain uses TRBV3-1 (or the pseudogene TRBV3-2) and TRBJ2-5; 8 nucleotides line up with TRBD2. The germline CDR1 and CDR2 sequences are LGHDT and YNNKEL (reference sequence). With V trimmed by 1 base and J by 2 bases, 9 bases remained unmatched. CDR3 length: 17 residues. The CDR3 is CASSQVLSSGRQETQYF. The CDR3 DNA is TGTGCCAGCAGCCAAGTATTGTCTAGCGGGCGACAAGAGACCCAGTACTTC.

The V call is TRBV18, the J call TRBJ1-5; 11 nucleotides match TRBD1. V was clipped by 3 bases and J by 3 bases; unmatched bases: 1. Per the germline V gene, CDR1 is KGHSH and CDR2 is LQKENI. The CDR3 loop spans 15 amino acids. This CDR3 reads CASSPGQGVNQPQHF. CDR3 nucleotide sequence: TGTGCCAGCTCACCGGGACAGGGGGTCAATCAGCCCCAGCATTTT.

The CDR3 DNA reads as TGTGCCAGTAGTGCCCCTCGAACTACTAGCACAGATACGCAGTATTTT. Residues: CASSAPRTTSTDTQYF. The rearrangement links TRBV19 to TRBJ2-3, with D unclear. Germline CDR1 reads LNHDA; CDR2 reads SQIVND (reference sequence). This CDR3 is built from 16 residues. Trimming cost V 5 bases and J 0 bases, with 15 bases left between them.

V and J are TRBV3-1 (or the pseudogene TRBV3-2) and TRBJ2-2; possibly TRBD2 for D (6 bases). Germline V gene lookup returns CDR1 LGHDT and CDR2 YNNKEL (reference sequence). Trimming stripped 5 bases from V and 5 bases from J, with 9 bases between. This CDR3 comprises 13 residues. The CDR3 bases are TGTGCCAGCAGCGTGGGAGGAACCGGGGAGCTGTTTTTT. Protein: CASSVGGTGELFF.

This clone was found once. This chain joins TRBV30 and TRBJ1-1; a possible D gene is TRBD1 (6 bases). Trimming took off 3 bases at V and 7 bases at J, with 12 bases between the two ends. The CDR3 length is 12 residues. Looked up from germline, CDR1 is GTSNPN and CDR2 is SVGIG (reference sequence). The CDR3 DNA is TGTGCCTGGAGCTTGGGGGCAGGTGAAGCTTTCTTT. Protein product: CAWSLGAGEAFF.

This sequence joins TRBV7-2 and TRBJ1-3, with D tentatively TRBD1 (5 bases). Trimming cost V 1 base and J 2 bases, with 12 bases left between them. The CDR3 covers 16 residues. Germline V lookup: CDR1 SGHTA, CDR2 FQGNSA. The CDR3 region has the DNA TGTGCCAGCAGCTTAGGCAGGGTTTCGGCTGGAAACACCATATATTTT. This gives the protein CASSLGRVSAGNTIYF. Combining the CDR3 with reference TRBV7-2 and TRBJ1-3 gives the whole variable domain GAGVSQSPSNKVTEKGKDVELRCDPISGHTALYWYRQSLGQGLEFLIYFQGNSAPDKSGLPSDRFSAERTGGSVSTLTIQRTQQEDSAVYLCASSLGRVSAGNTIYFGEGSWLTVV.

This chain connects TRBV6-1 to TRBJ2-5; 7 nucleotides line up with TRBD1. Trimming took 2 bases from V and 1 from J; bases not matched to a gene: 4. There are 15 residues in the CDR3. Germline V gene lookup returns CDR1 MNHNS and CDR2 SASEGT. The DNA for the CDR3 is TGTGCCAGCAGTGAACATGGGACAGCCCAAGAGACCCAGTACTTC. Protein product: CASSEHGTAQETQYF.

The J gene is TRBJ1-2, the V gene TRBV7-9; D remains ambiguous. Germline lookup yields CDR1 SEHNR and CDR2 FQNEAQ (reference sequence). CDR3 length equals 14 residues. V gave up 5 bases and J gave up 1 base, with 11 bases separating them. DNA for the CDR3: TGTGCCAGCAGCCCAGGACGGGATAACTATGGCTACACCTTC. Translation gives CASSPGRDNYGYTF.

The genes are TRBV27 and TRBJ1-1; 9 bases fit TRBD1. The V gene's germline CDR1 is MNHEY and CDR2 SMNVEV (reference sequence). Unmatched junction bases numbered 8, after V lost 4 bases and J lost 8 bases. This CDR3 is built from 14 residues. In DNA, the CDR3 is TGTGCCAGCAGTTCAATAACAGGGGGCGGGGAAGCTTTCTTT. Its translation: CASSSITGGGEAFF.

This chain joins TRBV9 and TRBJ2-1; 9 nucleotides align to TRBD2. V lost 0 bases, J lost 4 bases, and 5 bases stayed unmatched. Germline-derived CDR1 and CDR2 are SGDLS and YYNGEE. This CDR3 is 16 amino acids long. The CDR3: CASSVGSSGTYNEQFF. The CDR3 DNA follows: TGTGCCAGCAGCGTAGGATCTAGCGGGACTTACAATGAGCAGTTCTTC.

V and J are TRBV9 and TRBJ2-1; TRBD2 aligns across 9 bases. Trimming at V came to 3 bases and at J to 2 bases, leaving 3 bases not matched to a gene. The CDR3 contains 15 residues. CDR1 SGDLS and CDR2 YYNGEE come from the germline V gene. The CDR3 DNA reads TGTGCCAGCAGCGGTGGACTAGCGACCTACAATGAGCAGTTCTTC. Its protein is CASSGGLATYNEQFF.

The chain employs TRBV5-6 and TRBJ1-2; TRBD1 agrees at 10 bases. V dropped 5 bases and J dropped 4; count of bases not matched to a gene: 11. CDR3 length: 16 amino acids. Germline V gene sequence: CDR1 SGHDT, CDR2 YYEEEE. CDR3 region: CASSYRQGALIYGYTF. In DNA form, the CDR3 reads TGTGCCAGCAGTTATCGACAGGGGGCCTTGATCTATGGCTACACCTTC.

Only a few counts were recorded for this clone. The genes are TRBV9 and TRBJ1-1, with a tentative D call TRBD1 (5 bases). The CDR3 spans 14 residues. CDR1 is SGDLS, CDR2 YYNGEE, per germline. The ends were cut back, 4 bases at V and 1 base at J, with 11 bases in the middle. CDR3 loop: CASSPQTANTEAFF. CDR3 in DNA: TGTGCCAGCAGCCCTCAGACAGCGAACACTGAAGCTTTCTTT.

The J gene is TRBJ1-2, the V gene TRBV4-1; 7 nucleotides match TRBD1. Germline-derived CDR1 and CDR2 are MGHRA and YSYEKL. With 4 bases clipped from V and 2 bases from J, the junction kept 10 bases outside the gene matches. This CDR3 is 16 amino acids long. CDR3 amino acids: CASSPEANRGNYGYTF. The CDR3 DNA is TGCGCCAGCAGCCCCGAAGCGAACAGGGGAAACTATGGCTACACCTTC.

J is TRBJ1-2 and V is TRBV28; 7 bases fit TRBD1. Trimming at V came to 6 bases and at J to 4 bases, leaving 8 bases not matched to a gene. The V gene's germline CDR1 is MDHEN and CDR2 SYDVKM. CDR3 size: 14 residues. The CDR3 here is CASRPGTVGYGYTF. The CDR3 DNA is TGTGCCAGCAGGCCCGGGACAGTCGGCTATGGCTACACCTTC.

This clone was observed a single time. The CDR3 protein is CASSHHGTGLNEQFF. The CDR3 coding sequence is TGCGCCAGCAGCCATCATGGGACAGGGTTGAATGAGCAGTTCTTC. V usage is TRBV4-3 and J usage is TRBJ2-1, with TRBD1 identical over 9 bases. The CDR3 extends over 15 amino acids. CDR1 is LGHNA and CDR2 is YSLEER in the germline V gene. V was pared by 3 bases and J by 7 bases, with 7 bases of the junction left unmatched.

The chain is built from TRBV7-8 and TRBJ1-2; 7 nucleotides line up with TRBD1. The V and J ends lost 5 bases and 8 bases, in that order; junction bases with no gene match: 11. CDR3 size: 14 residues. Per the germline V gene, CDR1 is SGHVS and CDR2 is FQNEAQ. The CDR3 DNA is TGTGCCAGCAGCCTGCCGACAGGGACGAAAGGCTACACCTTC. Translation gives CASSLPTGTKGYTF.

The rearrangement joins TRBV6-4 to TRBJ2-1; 12 bases map to TRBD2. Germline values: CDR1 MRHNA, CDR2 SNTAGT. CDR3 length equals 15 residues. Trimming took 6 bases from V and 5 from J; bases not matched to a gene: 5. The CDR3 reads CASSLAGGTDNEQFF. CDR3 bases: TGTGCCAGCAGCCTAGCGGGGGGGACGGACAATGAGCAGTTCTTC.

The chain carries TRBV27 and TRBJ2-7; the match to TRBD1 covers 7 bases. Germline V gives CDR1 MNHEY, CDR2 SMNVEV (reference sequence). V lost 4 bases, J lost 5 bases, and 11 bases stayed unmatched. CDR3 length equals 15 residues. Here the CDR3 DNA reads TGTGCCAGCAGTTCACGACAGGGTCTGTCGCACGAGCAGTACTTC. It codes for CASSSRQGLSHEQYF.

The rearrangement joins TRBV6-1 to TRBJ1-2; 10 bases are a match to TRBD1. The CDR3 runs 16 residues. Germline CDR1 and CDR2: MNHNS and SASEGT. Trimming took 3 bases from V and 1 from J; bases not matched to a gene: 5. The CDR3: CASSDGRTGGNYGYTF. DNA of the CDR3: TGTGCCAGCAGTGATGGAAGGACAGGGGGTAACTATGGCTACACCTTC.

This chain uses TRBV12-5 with TRBJ2-3; D is possibly TRBD1 (6 bases). Per the germline V gene, CDR1 is LGHNT and CDR2 is FRNRAP. CDR3 size: 14 residues. Trimming took off 1 base at V and 6 bases at J, with 11 bases between the two ends. CDR3 in amino acids: CASGLAGAVDTQYF. The CDR3 region has the DNA TGTGCTAGTGGTTTGGCAGGGGCTGTCGATACGCAGTATTTT.

This chain joins TRBV5-1 and TRBJ1-1, with D maybe TRBD1 (6 bases). Trimming took off 0 bases at V and 6 bases at J, with 18 bases between the two ends. The CDR3 runs 16 residues. CDR1 and CDR2 (germline): SGHRS, YFSETQ. The CDR3 region is CASSLAKGGGAPEAFF. CDR3 in DNA: TGCGCCAGCAGCTTGGCAAAAGGCGGGGGGGCCCCTGAAGCTTTCTTT.

V is TRBV11-2 and J is TRBJ2-6, with 7 bases that match TRBD1. Germline assignment: CDR1 SGHAT and CDR2 FQNNGV. This CDR3 region has 14 residues. The CDR3: CAGGLSSGANVLTF. The CDR3, as DNA: TGTGCAGGGGGCCTAAGCTCTGGGGCCAACGTCCTGACTTTC.

The chain carries TRBV7-2 and TRBJ1-1, with a tentative D call TRBD1 (5 bases). The CDR3 is 16 residues long. Germline V gene lookup returns CDR1 SGHTA and CDR2 FQGNSA. The ends were cut back, 5 bases at V and 4 bases at J, with 20 bases in the middle. CDR3 bases: TGTGCCAGCAGCCCCTACATAGGGGTTGGCGCCACTGAAGCTTTCTTT. It specifies CASSPYIGVGATEAFF.

This clone came up many times. The chain is built from TRBV27 and TRBJ1-2; possibly TRBD1 for D (6 bases). CDR1 is MNHEY and CDR2 is SMNVEV in the germline V gene (reference sequence). This CDR3 region has 17 residues. V was shortened by 4 bases and J by 4 bases, with 22 bases between the two germline ends. CDR3 amino acids: CASSSDLIQGLSYGYTF. As DNA, the CDR3 is TGTGCCAGCAGTTCAGACCTGATACAGGGCCTTAGCTATGGCTACACCTTC.

The chain recombines TRBV18 with TRBJ1-2, with 8 nucleotides matching TRBD1. Trimming cost V 5 bases and J 3 bases; bases outside gene matches: 2. This CDR3 has 13 residues. Germline V gives CDR1 KGHSH, CDR2 LQKENI. The CDR3 DNA sequence: TGTGCCAGCTCAAAGGACAGGGACTATGGCTACACCTTC. Amino acid sequence: CASSKDRDYGYTF.

The genes are TRBV5-4 and TRBJ1-2; 8 bases are shared with TRBD1. The CDR3 runs to 14 residues. The germline V gene has CDR1 SGHNT and CDR2 YYREEE (reference sequence). The ends lost 0 bases at V and 3 bases at J; junction bases unmatched: 1. The CDR3 reads CASSLGTGHYGYTF. The DNA of the CDR3 is TGTGCCAGCAGCTTGGGGACAGGGCACTATGGCTACACCTTC.

This clone was counted a single time. V is TRBV30 and J is TRBJ1-5; D might be TRBD1 (6 bases). This CDR3 has 15 residues. V was shortened by 1 base and J by 3 bases, with 13 bases between the two germline ends. Germline V gene data show CDR1 as GTSNPN and CDR2 as SVGIG (reference sequence). For the CDR3, the DNA is TGTGCCTGGAGTGCCCCCGGGACAACCAATCAGCCCCAGCATTTT. Protein product: CAWSAPGTTNQPQHF.